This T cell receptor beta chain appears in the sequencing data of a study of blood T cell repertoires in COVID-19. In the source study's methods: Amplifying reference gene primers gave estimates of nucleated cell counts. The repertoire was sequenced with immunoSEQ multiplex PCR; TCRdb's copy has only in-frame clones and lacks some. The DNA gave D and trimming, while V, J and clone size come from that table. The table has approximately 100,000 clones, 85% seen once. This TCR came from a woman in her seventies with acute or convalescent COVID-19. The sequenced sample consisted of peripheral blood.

CDR3 in DNA: TGTGCCAGTTCCCTCGGGTCTAATTCACCCCTCCACTTT. Amino acids: CASSLGSNSPLHF. V gene TRBV6-5 combines with J gene TRBJ1-6; D gene unclear. Germline CDR1 is MNHEY and CDR2 is SVGAGI. Between the trimmed V and J ends, which lost 9 bases and 6 bases, there was a span of 12 bases. The CDR3 extends over 13 amino acids.